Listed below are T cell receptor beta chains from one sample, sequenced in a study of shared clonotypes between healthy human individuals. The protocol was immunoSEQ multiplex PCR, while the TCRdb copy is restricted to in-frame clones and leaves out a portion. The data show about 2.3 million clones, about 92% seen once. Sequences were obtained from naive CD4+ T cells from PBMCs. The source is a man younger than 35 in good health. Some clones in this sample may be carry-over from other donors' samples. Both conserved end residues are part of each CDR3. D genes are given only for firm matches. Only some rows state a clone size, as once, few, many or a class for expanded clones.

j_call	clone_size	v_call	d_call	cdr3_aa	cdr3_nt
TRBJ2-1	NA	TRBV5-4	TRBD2	CASSLGGTSRYNEQFF	TGTGCCAGCAGCTTGGGCGGGACTAGCCGGTACAATGAGCAGTTCTTC
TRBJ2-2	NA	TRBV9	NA	CASSPRGLGGLFF	TGTGCCAGCAGCCCCCGGGGTTTAGGGGGGCTGTTTTTT
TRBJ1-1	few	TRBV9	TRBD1	CASSSRQGTSEAFF	TGTGCCAGCAGCAGCCGACAGGGAACCTCTGAAGCTTTCTTT
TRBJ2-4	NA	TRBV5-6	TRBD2	CASSLRLAVAKNIQYF	TGTGCCAGCAGCCTACGACTAGCGGTAGCCAAAAACATTCAGTACTTC
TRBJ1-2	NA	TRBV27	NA	CASSLSLQAPGYTF	TGTGCCAGCAGTTTATCGTTACAGGCTCCCGGCTACACCTTC
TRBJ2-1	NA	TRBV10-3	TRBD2	CAISLLGGRGNEQFF	TGTGCCATCAGCCTACTGGGCGGGAGGGGTAATGAGCAGTTCTTC
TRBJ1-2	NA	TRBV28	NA	CASSCPSCTDVHRGYTF	TGTGCCAGCAGTTGCCCAAGTTGTACGGACGTACATCGTGGCTACACCTTC
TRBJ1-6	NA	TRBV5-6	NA	CASSPPWGAMGSPLHF	TGTGCCAGCAGCCCCCCTTGGGGGGCAATGGGTTCACCCCTCCACTTT
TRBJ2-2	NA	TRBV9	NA	CASSVDLGTGELFF	TGTGCCAGCAGCGTAGATTTGGGGACAGGGGAGCTGTTTTTT
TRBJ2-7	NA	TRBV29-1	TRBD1	CSASGGPRYEQYF	TGCAGCGCTTCAGGGGGCCCCAGGTACGAGCAGTACTTC
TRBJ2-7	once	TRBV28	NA	CASSFPVTYEQYF	TGTGCCAGCAGTTTCCCGGTAACCTACGAGCAGTACTTC
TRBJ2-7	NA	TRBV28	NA	CASSSTSAHEQYF	TGTGCCAGCAGCTCCACGTCAGCCCACGAGCAGTACTTC
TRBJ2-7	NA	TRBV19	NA	CASSSYSADSYEQYF	TGTGCCAGTAGTTCCTACTCCGCGGACTCCTACGAGCAGTACTTC
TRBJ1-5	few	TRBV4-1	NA	CASSQDPRATNQPQHF	TGCGCCAGCAGCCAAGATCCTAGGGCAACAAATCAGCCCCAGCATTTT
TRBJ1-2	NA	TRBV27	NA	CASSFRYGGEGYTF	TGTGCCAGCAGTTTTCGGTACGGAGGAGAGGGCTACACCTTC
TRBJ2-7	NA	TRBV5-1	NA	CASSPGGALDYEQYF	TGCGCCAGCAGCCCGGGCGGGGCCCTCGACTACGAGCAGTACTTC
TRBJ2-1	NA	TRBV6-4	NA	CASSDSLGEQFF	TGTGCCAGCAGTGACTCTCTCGGCGAGCAGTTCTTC
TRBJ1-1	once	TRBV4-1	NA	CASSQDRVGAFF	TGCGCCAGCAGCCAAGACAGGGTCGGAGCTTTCTTT
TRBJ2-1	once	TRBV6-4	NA	CASSGGDPYNEQFF	TGTGCCAGCAGTGGAGGCGACCCCTACAATGAGCAGTTCTTC
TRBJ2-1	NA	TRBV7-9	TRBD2	CASSGLAGGSNEQFF	TGTGCCAGCAGCGGACTAGCGGGAGGATCCAATGAGCAGTTCTTC
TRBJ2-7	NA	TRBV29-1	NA	CSVDQGGYEQYF	TGCAGCGTTGATCAGGGTGGGTACGAGCAGTACTTC
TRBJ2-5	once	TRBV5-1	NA	CASSLAFTPVPETQYF	TGCGCCAGCAGCTTGGCCTTTACCCCTGTACCCGAGACCCAGTACTTC
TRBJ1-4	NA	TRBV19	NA	CASSATGTNEKLFF	TGTGCCAGTAGTGCTACAGGGACTAATGAAAAACTGTTTTTT
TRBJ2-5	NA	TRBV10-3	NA	CAISVWDTGRETQYF	TGTGCCATCAGTGTGTGGGACACGGGTCGAGAGACCCAGTACTTC
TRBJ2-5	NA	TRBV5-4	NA	CASSPRTAETQYF	TGTGCCAGCAGCCCACGGACAGCGGAGACCCAGTACTTC
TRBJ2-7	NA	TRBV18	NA	CASSPSPGAGPHEQYF	TGTGCCAGCTCACCCTCACCAGGGGCAGGTCCCCACGAGCAGTACTTC
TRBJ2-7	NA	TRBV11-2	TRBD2	CASRTASGRAYEQYF	TGTGCCAGCAGAACCGCTAGCGGGAGGGCCTACGAGCAGTACTTC